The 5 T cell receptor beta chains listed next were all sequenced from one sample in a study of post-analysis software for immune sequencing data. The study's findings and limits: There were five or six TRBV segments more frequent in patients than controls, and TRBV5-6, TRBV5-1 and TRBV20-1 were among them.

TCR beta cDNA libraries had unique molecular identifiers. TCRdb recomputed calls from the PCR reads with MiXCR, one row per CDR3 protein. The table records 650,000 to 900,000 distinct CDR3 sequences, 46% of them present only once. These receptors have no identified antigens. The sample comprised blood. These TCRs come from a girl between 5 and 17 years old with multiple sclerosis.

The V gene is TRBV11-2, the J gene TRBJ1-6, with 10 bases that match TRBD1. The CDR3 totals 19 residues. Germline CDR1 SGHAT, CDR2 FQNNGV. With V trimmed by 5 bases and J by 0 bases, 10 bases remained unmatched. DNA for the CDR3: TGTGCCAGCAGCCGCGGTTTCGGGACAGGGGACTCCTATAATTCACCCCTCCACTTT. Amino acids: CASSRGFGTGDSYNSPLHF.

The CDR3 sequence: CASSEEPNSPLHF. The DNA for the CDR3 is TGTGCCAGCAGTGAGGAACCGAATTCACCCCTCCACTTT. The chain has TRBV6-2 or TRBV6-3 and TRBJ1-6; D uncertain. Germline-derived CDR1 and CDR2 are MNHEY and SVGEGT. Trimming left V 5 bases short and J 7 bases short, with 9 bases between. This CDR3 has 13 amino acids.

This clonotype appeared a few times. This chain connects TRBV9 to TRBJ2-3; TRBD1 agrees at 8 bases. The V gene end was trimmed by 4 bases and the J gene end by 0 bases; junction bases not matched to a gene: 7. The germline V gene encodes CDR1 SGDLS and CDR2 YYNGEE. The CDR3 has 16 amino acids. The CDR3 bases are TGTGCCAGCAGCCTCCGACAGGGGACTAGCACAGATACGCAGTATTTT. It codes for CASSLRQGTSTDTQYF.

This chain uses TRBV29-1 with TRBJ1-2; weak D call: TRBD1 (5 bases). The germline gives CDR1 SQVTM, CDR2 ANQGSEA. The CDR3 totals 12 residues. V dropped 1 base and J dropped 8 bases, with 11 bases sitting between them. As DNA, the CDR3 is TGCAGCGTTGAAGTATGGGGGTTCGGCTACACCTTC. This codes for CSVEVWGFGYTF.

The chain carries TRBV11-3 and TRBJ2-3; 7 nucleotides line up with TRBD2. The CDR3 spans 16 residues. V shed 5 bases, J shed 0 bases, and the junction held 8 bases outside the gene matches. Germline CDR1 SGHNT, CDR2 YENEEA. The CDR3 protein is CASSSRLAFSTDTQYF. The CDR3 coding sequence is TGTGCCAGCAGCAGCCGACTAGCATTTAGCACAGATACGCAGTATTTT.